One sample yielded the 17 T cell receptor beta chains listed below, sequenced in a study of control samples from healthy donors and cancer patients. Measured with immunoSEQ multiplex PCR; TCRdb has only the in-frame clones, and not every one. The sample consists of about 93,000 clones, about 88% of them appearing once. The sequencing sample was made of blood. The receptors stem from a woman in her 70s in good health.

The CDR3 protein is CASSPNVGNQPQHF. Here the CDR3 DNA reads TGTGCCAGCTCACCAAACGTGGGCAATCAGCCCCAGCATTTT. The chain employs TRBV18 and TRBJ1-5; D not resolved. The CDR3 is 14 residues long. Germline loops: CDR1 KGHSH, CDR2 LQKENI. Trimming left V 2 bases short and J 2 bases short, with 7 bases between.

The V gene is TRBV2, the J gene TRBJ1-3; no definite D call. Per the germline V gene, CDR1 is SNHLY and CDR2 is FYNNEI. The CDR3 is made up of 14 amino acids. Between the trimmed V and J ends, which lost 4 bases and 0 bases, there was a span of 7 bases. Here the CDR3 DNA reads TGTGCCAGCAGTGTACGGAGCTCTGGAAACACCATATATTTT. This translates into CASSVRSSGNTIYF. Full variable domain (missing parts from reference TRBV2 and TRBJ1-3): EPEVTQTPSHQVTQMGQEVILRCVPISNHLYFYWYRQILGQKVEFLVSFYNNEISEKSEIFDDQFSVERPDGSNFTLKIRSTKLEDSAMYFCASSVRSSGNTIYFGEGSWLTVV.

This chain connects TRBV12-3 or TRBV12-4 to TRBJ1-1; no clear D gene. Trimming cost V 5 bases and J 1 base, with 8 bases left between them. The CDR3 is 13 amino acids. The CDR3 is CASSAGQNTEAFF. For the CDR3, the DNA is TGTGCCAGCAGTGCGGGCCAGAACACTGAAGCTTTCTTT.

The gene calls are TRBV7-2 and TRBJ2-7; D gene ambiguous. V was pared by 3 bases and J by 0 bases, with 12 bases between. This CDR3 has 15 residues. Germline CDR1 SGHTA, CDR2 FQGNSA. The chain's CDR3 is CASSFLAASSYEQYF. The CDR3 DNA reads TGTGCCAGCAGCTTTCTGGCAGCGAGCTCCTACGAGCAGTACTTC.

This clone was found a few times. The V call is TRBV30, the J call TRBJ1-1; TRBD1 aligns across 8 bases. The CDR3 runs to 15 residues. Trimming removed 2 bases from V and 1 base from J; junction bases left unmatched: 6. The germline V gene has CDR1 GTSNPN and CDR2 SVGIG (reference sequence). The CDR3 DNA reads as TGTGCCTGGAGTCCTCTCGGGACAGGGAACACTGAAGCTTTCTTT. This gives the protein CAWSPLGTGNTEAFF.

The chain is built from TRBV15 and TRBJ1-4, with unresolved D. Germline CDR1 and CDR2: LNHNV and YYDKDF (reference sequence). Trimming cost V 6 bases and J 0 bases, with 8 bases left between them. The length of the CDR3 is 14 residues. In nucleotides, the CDR3 is TGTGCCACCAGGATCTCTGCAACTAATGAAAAACTGTTTTTT. It is translated as CATRISATNEKLFF.

The J gene is TRBJ1-3, the V gene TRBV18; maybe TRBD1 (5 bases). Germline CDR1 KGHSH, CDR2 LQKENI. V was trimmed by 7 bases and J by 0 bases, leaving 16 bases between them. The CDR3 has 16 residues. CDR3: CASLSPGPSSGNTIYF. The CDR3 region has the DNA TGTGCCAGCTTAAGCCCGGGACCGAGCTCTGGAAACACCATATATTTT.

The genes are TRBV30 and TRBJ1-1; D is undetermined. The CDR3 runs 15 residues. Trimming removed 4 bases from V and 8 bases from J, with 23 bases in between. CDR1 is GTSNPN, CDR2 SVGIG, per germline (reference sequence). The CDR3: CAWNKRRQGLSEAFF. The DNA of the CDR3 is TGTGCCTGGAATAAGAGACGACAAGGTCTTTCCGAAGCTTTCTTT.

This clone is a singleton in its sample. This rearrangement joins TRBV10-1 to TRBJ2-7; 7 nucleotides match TRBD2. Germline values: CDR1 WNHNN, CDR2 SYGVQD (reference sequence). The CDR3 extends over 16 amino acids. V was pared by 6 bases and J by 6 bases, with 17 bases of the junction left unmatched. DNA for the CDR3: TGCGCCAGCAGCTTTACTCTAGCGGAGTTGCTAGGCGAGCAGTACTTC. Amino acids: CASSFTLAELLGEQYF.

This clone came up a few times. V usage is TRBV7-2 and J usage is TRBJ2-5, with D perhaps matching TRBD2 (5 bases). The CDR3 loop spans 13 amino acids. The germline V and J ends were trimmed by 5 bases and 4 bases, with 11 bases remaining between them. Germline V lookup: CDR1 SGHTA, CDR2 FQGNSA. The CDR3 reads CASSARGPETQYF. In DNA form, the CDR3 reads TGTGCCAGCAGCGCTCGAGGGCCAGAGACCCAGTACTTC.

V is TRBV5-1 and J is TRBJ1-1; possibly TRBD1 for D (6 bases). Trimming left V 6 bases short and J 5 bases short, with 20 bases between. The CDR3 spans 15 residues. CDR1 and CDR2 from the germline V gene are SGHRS and YFSETQ. The CDR3 sequence: CASTQQGFVSTEAFF. The CDR3 bases are TGCGCCAGCACCCAACAGGGTTTCGTGAGTACTGAAGCTTTCTTT.

This rearrangement joins TRBV21-1 to TRBJ1-1. TRBV21-1 represents a pseudogene. This CDR3 has 17 amino acids. CDR3 sequence (DNA): TGTGCCAGCAGCAAAGGGATCGGAAGGGTTGACTACACTGAAGCTTTCTTT. The encoded protein is CASSKGIGRVDYTEAFF.

The chain combines TRBV10-1 with TRBJ1-5; D not resolved. CDR3 size: 17 residues. Germline lookup yields CDR1 WNHNN and CDR2 SYGVQD (reference sequence). Trimming removed 9 bases at V and 6 bases at J, with 27 bases between. CDR3: CARHRFWDLRSTQPQHF. For the CDR3, the DNA is TGCGCCAGACACAGATTCTGGGATTTAAGGTCCACTCAGCCCCAGCATTTT.

The chain employs TRBV5-4 and TRBJ1-3; TRBD1 might be the D (6 bases). Trimming took off 4 bases at V and 0 bases at J, with 14 bases between the two ends. This CDR3 is built from 16 residues. Germline lookup yields CDR1 SGHNT and CDR2 YYREEE (reference sequence). The CDR3 coding sequence is TGTGCCAGCAGCCTGGACAGCCAGCTCTCTGGAAACACCATATATTTT. Its protein product is CASSLDSQLSGNTIYF.

CDR3 sequence reads: CASSVSATAGTGELFF. In DNA form, the CDR3 reads TGTGCCAGCAGTGTCTCAGCTACCGCTGGCACCGGGGAGCTGTTTTTT. V and J are TRBV6-4 and TRBJ2-2; D gene unclear. This CDR3 has 16 residues. V lost 4 bases, J lost 4 bases, and 16 bases lay in between. The germline V gene has CDR1 MRHNA and CDR2 SNTAGT.

The genes are TRBV6-5 and TRBJ1-4, with a possible D match to TRBD1 (6 bases). V was pared by 1 base and J by 6 bases, with 9 bases between. The CDR3 covers 14 residues. Germline CDR1 is MNHEY and CDR2 is SVGAGI. The CDR3, as DNA: TGTGCCAGCAGTTACTTCTCAGGGGATGAAAAACTGTTTTTT. Amino acids: CASSYFSGDEKLFF.

The chain couples TRBV7-6 to TRBJ1-5; D ambiguous. Per the germline V gene, CDR1 is SGHVS and CDR2 is FNYEAQ. The CDR3 totals 15 residues. V was trimmed by 5 bases and J by 7 bases, leaving 18 bases between them. CDR3 region: CASSLMGPVGQPQHF. The CDR3 region has the DNA TGTGCCAGCAGCCTGATGGGCCCGGTAGGGCAGCCCCAGCATTTT.